The 11 T cell receptor beta chains in this list originate from one sample, sequenced in a study of cytomegalovirus exposure and HLA in healthy donors. Both 60 Vbeta primers and 13 Jbeta primers went into the PCR. Sequenced by immunoSEQ multiplex PCR; TCRdb stores in-frame clones only, minus some. The table lists about 130,000 clones, 8.5% to 10% of them singletons. The sequenced sample was PBMCs. These receptors came from a middle-aged man in good health and CMV-seronegative.

V usage is TRBV6-6 and J usage is TRBJ1-2, with 7 nucleotides matching TRBD1. Trimming took 2 bases from V and 2 from J; bases not matched to a gene: 8. The CDR3 is made up of 16 amino acids. The germline V gene encodes CDR1 MNHNY and CDR2 SVGAGI (reference sequence). The CDR3 region is CASSYPSTGTNYGYTF. The CDR3 DNA follows: TGTGCCAGCAGTTACCCCTCGACAGGGACGAACTATGGCTACACCTTC.

The V and J genes are TRBV5-1 and TRBJ2-1; 8 bases line up with TRBD2. Trimming at V came to 2 bases and at J to 5 bases, leaving 3 bases not matched to a gene. Per the germline V gene, CDR1 is SGHRS and CDR2 is YFSETQ. This CDR3 is 14 amino acids long. CDR3 sequence: CASSFSGVNNEQFF. The CDR3 DNA is TGCGCCAGCAGCTTTAGCGGGGTGAACAATGAGCAGTTCTTC. Full variable domain (outside the CDR3, taken from reference TRBV5-1 and TRBJ2-1): KAGVTQTPRYLIKTRGQQVTLSCSPISGHRSVSWYQQTPGQGLQFLFEYFSETQRNKGNFPGRFSGRQFSNSRSEMNVSTLELGDSALYLCASSFSGVNNEQFFGPGTRLTVL.

This clone has just a few counts. V and J are TRBV30 and TRBJ1-2; D is unclear. Trimming cost V 8 bases and J 8 bases, with 18 bases left between them. The CDR3 has 12 residues. Germline lookup yields CDR1 GTSNPN and CDR2 SVGIG (reference sequence). The CDR3 DNA sequence: TGTGCCCAAAAGGAGGGTGGTGGCGGCTACACCTTC. This encodes CAQKEGGGGYTF. Full variable domain (remainder filled in from reference TRBV30 and TRBJ1-2): SQTIHQWPATLVQPVGSPLSLECTVEGTSNPNLYWYRQAAGRGLQLLFYSVGIGQISSEVPQNLSASRPQDRQFILSSKKLLLSDSGFYLCAQKEGGGGYTFGSGTRLTVV.

Comment on this clone: No conserved phenylalanine or tryptophan is present at the end of the CDR3, so a read error is the likely explanation. V is TRBV7-8 and J is TRBJ2-7; TRBD2 matches 7 bases. Germline V CDR1 and CDR2: SGHVS, FQNEAQ. The J segment lost 1 base and the V segment lost 4 bases, leaving 7 bases of the junction unmatched. This CDR3 region has 15 residues. The CDR3 nucleotides read TGTGCCAGCAGCTCAACCGGGACTATGTCCTACGAGCAGTACCTC. Translating gives CASSSTGTMSYEQYL.

The V call is TRBV7-9, the J call TRBJ2-7; 8 bases agree with TRBD2. V shed 5 bases and J 0 bases; nucleotides not matched to a gene: 9. Germline CDR1 SEHNR, CDR2 FQNEAQ (reference sequence). The length of the CDR3 is 16 residues. The CDR3 region has the DNA TGTGCCAGCAGCCTCGGGGTAGCGGGAATCTCCTACGAGCAGTACTTC. This gives the protein CASSLGVAGISYEQYF.

The chain joins TRBV6-1 to TRBJ1-1, with a weak D call TRBD1 (6 bases). The CDR3 is made up of 13 amino acids. The V gene lost 5 bases and the J gene lost 0 bases, with 7 bases spanning the gap. Germline values: CDR1 MNHNS, CDR2 SASEGT. The CDR3 sequence: CASSRQVNTEAFF. The CDR3 DNA reads TGTGCCAGCAGTAGACAGGTGAACACTGAAGCTTTCTTT.

This clone was counted only a few times. The chain has TRBV7-2 and TRBJ1-2, with a weak D call TRBD1 (5 bases). Germline CDR1 is SGHTA and CDR2 is FQGNSA. V was pared by 5 bases and J by 4 bases, with 11 bases between. The CDR3 is 13 residues long. The CDR3: CASSPGLRYGYTF. The CDR3 DNA sequence: TGTGCCAGCAGCCCGGGACTTCGCTATGGCTACACCTTC.

Concerning this clone: One junction end does not reproduce the germline sequence, and a read error may be involved. The chain joins TRBV2 to TRBJ1-1; the match to TRBD1 covers 8 bases. The CDR3 contains 14 residues. Per germline, CDR1 SNHLY and CDR2 FYNNEI. This CDR3 reads CASREDRGNTEAFF. CDR3 DNA sequence: TGTGCCAGCAGAGAAGACAGGGGAAATACTGAAGCTTTCTTT.

The chain uses TRBV2 and TRBJ2-4, with TRBD2 identical over 9 bases. V was clipped by 8 bases and J by 0 bases; unmatched bases: 2. The CDR3 length is 14 residues. From germline, CDR1 is SNHLY and CDR2 FYNNEI. CDR3: CASGLAIAKNIQYF. The CDR3 DNA sequence: TGTGCCAGCGGACTAGCGATAGCCAAAAACATTCAGTACTTC.

The sample holds a few counts of this clone. The chain combines TRBV14 with TRBJ1-2, with D hard to call. The CDR3 spans 13 residues. The V and J ends lost 4 bases and 0 bases respectively, with 6 bases between them. The germline gives CDR1 SGHDN, CDR2 FVKESK. CDR3 nucleotide sequence: TGTGCCAGCAGCCCCAGTGCTAACTATGGCTACACCTTC. This translates into CASSPSANYGYTF.

This clone appeared a few times. The chain combines TRBV19 with TRBJ2-7; a possible D gene is TRBD2 (6 bases). The CDR3 consists of 13 residues. Trimming cost V 9 bases and J 5 bases, with 17 bases left between them. CDR1 is LNHDA and CDR2 is SQIVND in the germline V gene (reference sequence). The CDR3 here is CASQGGVLDEQYF. Here the CDR3 DNA reads TGTGCCAGCCAAGGCGGGGTCTTGGACGAGCAGTACTTC.